Only a few counts were recorded for the clone carrying this T cell receptor (beta chain). The antigen is not known. The CDR3 runs 13 residues. V gave up 3 bases and J gave up 2 bases, with 6 bases separating them. Germline-derived CDR1 and CDR2 are MNHEY and SMNVEV (reference sequence). The data were taken from a study of cytomegalovirus exposure and HLA in healthy donors. A multiplex PCR was run with 60 Vbeta primers and 13 Jbeta primers. Only in-frame clones appear in the TCRdb table, and some are missing; sequencing was by immunoSEQ multiplex PCR. The sample consists of fewer than 150,000 clones, about 79% of them appearing once. Points from the study as a whole: The authors confirmed in vitro that a few CMV-associated chains were specific for CMV antigens.

The sequencing sample was made of PBMCs. The J gene is TRBJ2-3, the V gene TRBV27, with D unclear. This TCR derives from a male donor in good health and CMV-seronegative. The CDR3 here is CASSFTDTDTQYF. In DNA, the CDR3 is TGTGCCAGCAGTTTTACAGACACAGATACGCAGTATTTT.